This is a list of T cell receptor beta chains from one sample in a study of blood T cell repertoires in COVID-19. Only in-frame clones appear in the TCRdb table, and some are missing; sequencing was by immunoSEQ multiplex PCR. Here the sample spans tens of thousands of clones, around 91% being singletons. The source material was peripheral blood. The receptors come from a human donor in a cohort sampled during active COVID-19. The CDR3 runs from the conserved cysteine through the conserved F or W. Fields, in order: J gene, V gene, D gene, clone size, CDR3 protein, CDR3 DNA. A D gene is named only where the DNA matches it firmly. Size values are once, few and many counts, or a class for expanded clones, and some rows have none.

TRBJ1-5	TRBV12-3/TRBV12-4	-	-	CASSLTGQPQHF	TGTGCCAGCAGTTTGACGGGTCAGCCCCAGCATTTT
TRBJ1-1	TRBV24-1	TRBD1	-	CATSAGTGGMTEAFF	TGTGCCACCAGTGCGGGGACAGGGGGGATGACTGAAGCTTTCTTT
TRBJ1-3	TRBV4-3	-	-	CASSQFEVREYSGNTIYF	TGCGCCAGCAGCCAATTCGAGGTCAGGGAATACTCTGGAAACACCATATATTTT
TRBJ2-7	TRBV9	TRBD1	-	CASSDRDRGPDPSYEQYF	TGTGCCAGCAGCGACCGGGACAGGGGGCCCGATCCGTCCTACGAGCAGTACTTC
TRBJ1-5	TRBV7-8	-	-	CASSLGGHQPQHF	TGTGCCAGCAGCCTGGGAGGCCATCAGCCCCAGCATTTT
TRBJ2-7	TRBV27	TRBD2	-	CASSLSGGNYEQYF	TGTGCCAGCAGTTTAAGCGGGGGGAACTACGAGCAGTACTTC
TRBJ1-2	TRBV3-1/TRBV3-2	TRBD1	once	CASSPQGAYGYTF	TGTGCCAGCAGCCCCCAGGGGGCCTATGGCTACACCTTC
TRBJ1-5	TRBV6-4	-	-	CASSVDGAGQPQHF	TGTGCCAGCAGTGTTGATGGGGCAGGGCAGCCCCAGCATTTT
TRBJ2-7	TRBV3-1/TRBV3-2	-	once	CASGAPYEQYF	TGTGCCAGCGGGGCCCCCTACGAGCAGTACTTC
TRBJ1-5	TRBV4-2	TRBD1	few	CASSQRTGLYQPQHF	TGTGCCAGCAGCCAGCGGACAGGGTTGTATCAGCCCCAGCATTTT
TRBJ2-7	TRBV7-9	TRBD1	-	CASSLPGGSYEQYF	TGTGCCAGCAGCTTACCAGGGGGCTCCTACGAGCAGTACTTC
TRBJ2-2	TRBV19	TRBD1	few	CASNQGDTGELFF	TGTGCCAGTAACCAGGGGGACACCGGGGAGCTGTTTTTT
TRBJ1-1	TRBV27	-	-	CASIPGGGTEAFF	TGTGCCAGCATTCCCGGGGGGGGCACTGAAGCTTTCTTT
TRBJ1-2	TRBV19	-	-	CATQFWGAADYTF	TGTGCCACCCAGTTTTGGGGAGCGGCTGACTACACCTTC
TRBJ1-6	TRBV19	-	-	CASSTLSRLDSPLHF	TGTGCCAGTAGTACACTCTCTAGGTTGGATTCACCCCTCCACTTT
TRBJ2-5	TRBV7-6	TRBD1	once	CASSLRGRERETQYF	TGTGCCAGCAGCTTAAGGGGGCGCGAAAGAGAGACCCAGTACTTC
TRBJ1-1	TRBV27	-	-	CASSLGGALNTEAFF	TGTGCCAGCAGTCTGGGCGGGGCCTTGAACACTGAAGCTTTCTTT
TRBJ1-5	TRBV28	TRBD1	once	CASSYPGTGLQPQHF	TGTGCCAGCAGTTACCCCGGGACAGGGTTACAGCCCCAGCATTTT
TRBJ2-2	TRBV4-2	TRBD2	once	CASSQGLAGANTGELFF	TGTGCCAGCAGCCAAGGGCTAGCGGGGGCGAACACCGGGGAGCTGTTTTTT
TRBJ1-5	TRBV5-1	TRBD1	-	CASSLGGTGMFEQPQHF	TGCGCCAGCAGCTTAGGCGGGACAGGGATGTTCGAACAGCCCCAGCATTTT
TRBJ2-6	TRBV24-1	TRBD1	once	CATSDSQNRDRGLGGANVLTF	TGTGCCACCAGTGATTCCCAAAACCGGGACAGGGGGCTAGGTGGGGCCAACGTCCTGACTTTC
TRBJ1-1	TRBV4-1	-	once	CASSQAIGRDTEAFF	TGCGCCAGCAGCCAAGCTATAGGGAGAGACACTGAAGCTTTCTTT
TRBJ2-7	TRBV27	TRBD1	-	CASSSATGVPYEQYF	TGTGCCAGCAGTTCGGCCACAGGGGTTCCCTACGAGCAGTACTTC
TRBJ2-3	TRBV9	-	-	CASSVEGTTDTQYF	TGTGCCAGCAGCGTAGAAGGGACTACAGATACGCAGTATTTT
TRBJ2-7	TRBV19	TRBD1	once	CASSTSGTGGHEQYF	TGTGCCAGTAGTACTTCCGGGACAGGGGGTCACGAGCAGTACTTC
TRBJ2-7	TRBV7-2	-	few	CASSPSGYEQYF	TGTGCCAGCAGCCCCAGCGGCTACGAGCAGTACTTC
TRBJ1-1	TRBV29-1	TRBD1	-	CSVQGMGYTEAFF	TGCAGCGTACAGGGGATGGGATACACTGAAGCTTTCTTT
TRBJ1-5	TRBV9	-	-	CASSVDGGALQPQHF	TGTGCCAGCAGTGTTGACGGGGGGGCTCTACAGCCCCAGCATTTT
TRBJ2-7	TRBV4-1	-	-	CASSQGTGREQYF	TGCGCCAGCAGCCAAGGCACGGGTAGGGAGCAGTACTTC
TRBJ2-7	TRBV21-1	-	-	CASSNRGIRAAYEQYF	TGTGCCAGCAGCAATCGGGGGATAAGAGCGGCCTACGAGCAGTACTTC
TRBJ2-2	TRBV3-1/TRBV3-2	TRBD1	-	CASSYSAYRGHEGTGELFF	TGTGCCAGCAGCTACAGTGCCTACAGGGGGCACGAGGGCACCGGGGAGCTGTTTTTT
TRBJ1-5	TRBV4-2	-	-	CASSQANGLQPQHF	TGTGCCAGCAGCCAAGCGAACGGTCTACAGCCCCAGCATTTT
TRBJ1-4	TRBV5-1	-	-	CASSLVGDVVATNEKLFF	TGCGCCAGCAGCTTGGTGGGAGACGTAGTGGCAACTAATGAAAAACTGTTTTTT
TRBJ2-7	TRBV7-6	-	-	CASSHRPESSYEQYF	TGTGCCAGCAGCCACAGGCCCGAGAGCTCCTACGAGCAGTACTTC
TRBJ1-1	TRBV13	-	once	CASTLAEVGTEAFF	TGTGCCAGCACACTCGCGGAGGTGGGGACTGAAGCTTTCTTT
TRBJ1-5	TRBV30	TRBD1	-	CAWSAGQNYQPQHF	TGTGCCTGGAGTGCGGGACAGAACTACCAGCCCCAGCATTTT
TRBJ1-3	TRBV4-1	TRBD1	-	CASSQLQGAHGNTIYF	TGCGCCAGCAGCCAGTTACAGGGGGCGCACGGAAACACCATATATTTT
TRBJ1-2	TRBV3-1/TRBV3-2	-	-	CASSHTWGGHYGYTF	TGTGCCAGCAGCCACACCTGGGGGGGACACTATGGCTACACCTTC
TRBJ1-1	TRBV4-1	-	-	CASSQDRGGTEAFF	TGCGCCAGCAGCCAAGACAGAGGGGGCACTGAAGCTTTCTTT
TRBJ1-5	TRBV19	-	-	CASSMVGERDQPQHF	TGTGCCAGTAGTATGGTAGGGGAAAGGGATCAGCCCCAGCATTTT